This T cell receptor (beta chain) was recovered during a study of control samples from healthy donors and cancer patients. V was shortened by 9 bases and J by 2 bases, with 8 bases between the two germline ends. Germline V gives CDR1 MNHEY, CDR2 SVGAGI. CDR3 length: 11 amino acids. Repertoires were generated with immunoSEQ multiplex PCR, while TCRdb's copy carries only in-frame clones and drops some. The repertoire holds 90,000 to 130,000 clones, with roughly 90% as singletons. The sample consisted of PBMCs. The TCR originated in a woman aged 55 to 70 with lung cancer. V gene TRBV6-5 combines with J gene TRBJ2-7, with unresolved D. CDR3 DNA: TGTGCCAGTTCGGAGACCTACGAGCAGTACTTC. Translated: CASSETYEQYF.